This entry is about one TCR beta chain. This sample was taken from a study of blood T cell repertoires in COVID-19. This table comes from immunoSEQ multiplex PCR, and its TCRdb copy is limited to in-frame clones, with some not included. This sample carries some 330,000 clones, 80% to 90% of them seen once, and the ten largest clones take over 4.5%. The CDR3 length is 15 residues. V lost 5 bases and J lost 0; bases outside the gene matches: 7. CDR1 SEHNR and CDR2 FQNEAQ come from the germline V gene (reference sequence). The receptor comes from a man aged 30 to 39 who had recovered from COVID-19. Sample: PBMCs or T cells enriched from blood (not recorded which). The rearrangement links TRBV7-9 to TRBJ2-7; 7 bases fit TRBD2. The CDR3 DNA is TGTGCCAGCAGCGGGAGGGAAAAACCCTCCTACGAGCAGTACTTC. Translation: CASSGREKPSYEQYF.